Below are 7 T cell receptor beta chains sequenced from a single sample in a study of OX40 agonist ivuxolimab in advanced cancers. Sequenced by immunoSEQ multiplex PCR; TCRdb stores in-frame clones only, minus some. The sample has nearly 25,000 clones; roughly 75% are singletons. Material: CD4+ or CD8+ T cells sorted from blood, obtained in a trial of the OX40 agonist ivuxolimab. The receptors were sampled from an adult with an advanced solid tumor such as melanoma, head and neck, liver or kidney cancer.

CDR3 nucleotide sequence: TGTGCCAGCAGTGGACAGGGACGGGTCTATGGCTACACCTTC. Its protein product is CASSGQGRVYGYTF. V and J are TRBV6-1 and TRBJ1-2; the match to TRBD1 covers 7 bases. CDR1 is MNHNS, CDR2 SASEGT, per germline. The V segment lost 4 bases and the J segment 4 bases; nucleotides outside the gene matches: 6. The CDR3 extends over 14 amino acids.

In its sample, this clone was seen a few times. The V gene is TRBV27, the J gene TRBJ1-2; tentatively, D is TRBD1 (5 bases). V was cut by 8 bases and J by 5 bases, with 15 bases left in between. The CDR3 is 13 residues long. CDR1 and CDR2 (germline): MNHEY, SMNVEV (reference sequence). The CDR3 DNA sequence: TGTGCCAGCGGCGACGGGAGGGGATATGGCTACACCTTC. Residues: CASGDGRGYGYTF.

The sample holds a few counts of this clone. The chain couples TRBV19 to TRBJ1-1, with D unresolved. Germline-derived CDR1 and CDR2 are LNHDA and SQIVND (reference sequence). V lost 4 bases and J lost 7, with 10 bases in between. CDR3 size: 12 residues. The CDR3 protein is CASSKYESEAFF. CDR3 bases: TGTGCCAGTAGTAAGTATGAAAGTGAAGCTTTCTTT.

The chain carries TRBV6-5 and TRBJ2-3; no definite D call. Deletions cut 0 bases from V and 4 bases from J, with 11 bases between. From germline, CDR1 is MNHEY and CDR2 SVGAGI. The CDR3 covers 15 residues. The CDR3 DNA reads TGTGCCAGCAGTTACTCTTCGACCCGGCCAGATACGCAGTATTTT. Translating gives CASSYSSTRPDTQYF.

V is TRBV7-9 and J is TRBJ2-7; 9 bases match TRBD2. There are 15 residues in the CDR3. Germline-derived CDR1 and CDR2 are SEHNR and FQNEAQ (reference sequence). V shed 5 bases and J 0 bases; nucleotides not matched to a gene: 5. The CDR3 sequence is CASSGGGGGSYEQYF. The CDR3 region has the DNA TGTGCCAGCAGCGGAGGCGGGGGGGGCTCCTACGAGCAGTACTTC.

The chain combines TRBV30 with TRBJ1-2, with D unresolved. Germline CDR1 reads GTSNPN; CDR2 reads SVGIG (reference sequence). The CDR3 covers 13 residues. The ends were cut back, 3 bases at V and 3 bases at J, with 11 bases in the middle. The DNA of the CDR3 is TGTGCCTGGAGCGCTCAACGTTACTATGGCTACACCTTC. It specifies CAWSAQRYYGYTF.

The CDR3 reads CASRADRSWGYTF. The CDR3 DNA reads as TGTGCCAGCAGGGCTGACAGGAGTTGGGGCTACACCTTC. This chain connects TRBV6-4 to TRBJ1-2; D is possibly TRBD1 (6 bases). Trimming left V 6 bases short and J 8 bases short, with 16 bases between. This CDR3 has 13 residues. Germline V gene sequence: CDR1 MRHNA, CDR2 SNTAGT.